This T cell receptor (beta chain) was observed in a study of PD-L1 blockade in urothelial cancer. As to time point: pretreatment peripheral blood. Germline lookup yields CDR1 GTSNPN and CDR2 SVGIG (reference sequence). The length of the CDR3 is 15 residues. V gave up 0 bases and J gave up 1 base, with 12 bases separating them. This table comes from immunoSEQ multiplex PCR, and its TCRdb copy is limited to in-frame clones, with some not included. This sample has 30,000 to 35,000 clones, with about 87% found just once. J is TRBJ2-5 and V is TRBV30, with a weak D call TRBD2 (6 bases). The source material was PBMCs, sampled around atezolizumab (anti-PD-L1) treatment. The origin of this receptor is a man between 60 and 75 years old with urothelial cancer. The chain's CDR3 is CAWSVDLGGQETQYF. CDR3 coding DNA: TGTGCCTGGAGTGTAGACTTGGGGGGCCAAGAGACCCAGTACTTC. The whole variable domain, filled in from reference TRBV30 and TRBJ2-5, reads SQTIHQWPATLVQPVGSPLSLECTVEGTSNPNLYWYRQAAGRGLQLLFYSVGIGQISSEVPQNLSASRPQDRQFILSSKKLLLSDSGFYLCAWSVDLGGQETQYFGPGTRLLVL.